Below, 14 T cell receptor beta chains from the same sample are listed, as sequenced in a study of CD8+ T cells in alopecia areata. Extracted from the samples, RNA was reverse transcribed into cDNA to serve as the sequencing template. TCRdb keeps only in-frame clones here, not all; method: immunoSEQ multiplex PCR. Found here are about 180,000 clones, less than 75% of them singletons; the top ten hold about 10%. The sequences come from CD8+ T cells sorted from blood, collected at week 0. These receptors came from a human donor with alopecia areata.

This chain's CDR3 is CASSYSDQIYTDTQYF. For the CDR3, the DNA is TGTGCCAGCAGTTACTCGGACCAGATATACACAGATACGCAGTATTTT. J is TRBJ2-3 and V is TRBV6-5; D unclear. The CDR3 spans 16 residues. Germline-derived CDR1 and CDR2 are MNHEY and SVGAGI. The ends were cut back, 0 bases at V and 2 bases at J, with 12 bases in the middle.

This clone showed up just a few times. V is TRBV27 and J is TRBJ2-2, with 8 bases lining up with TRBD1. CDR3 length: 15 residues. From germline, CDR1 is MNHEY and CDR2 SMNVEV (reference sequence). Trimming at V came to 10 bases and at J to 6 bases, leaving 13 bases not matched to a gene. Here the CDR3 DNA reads TGTGCCACTTATCGTTCAGGGGGCTTCGCCGGGGAGCTGTTTTTT. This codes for CATYRSGGFAGELFF.

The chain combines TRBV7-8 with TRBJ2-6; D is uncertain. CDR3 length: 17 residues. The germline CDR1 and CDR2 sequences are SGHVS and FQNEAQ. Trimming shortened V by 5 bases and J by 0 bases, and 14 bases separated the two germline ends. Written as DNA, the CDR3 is TGTGCCAGCAGCCTGTGGGTCAGAAGCTCTGGGGCCAACGTCCTGACTTTC. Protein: CASSLWVRSSGANVLTF.

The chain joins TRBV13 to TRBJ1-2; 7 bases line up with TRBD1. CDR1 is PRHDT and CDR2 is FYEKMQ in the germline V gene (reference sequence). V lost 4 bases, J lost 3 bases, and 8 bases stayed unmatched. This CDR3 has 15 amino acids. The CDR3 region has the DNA TGTGCCAGCAGCTCCAGGGGGACTGCCCACTATGGCTACACCTTC. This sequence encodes CASSSRGTAHYGYTF.

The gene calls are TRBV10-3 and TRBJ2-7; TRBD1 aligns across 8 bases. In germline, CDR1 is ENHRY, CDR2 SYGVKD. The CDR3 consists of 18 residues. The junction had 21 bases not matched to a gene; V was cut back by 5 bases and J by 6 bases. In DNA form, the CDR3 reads TGTGCCATCAGTAATCAACCGGGACAGGCCCAGCTTCTTCTCGAGCAGTACTTC. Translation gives CAISNQPGQAQLLLEQYF.

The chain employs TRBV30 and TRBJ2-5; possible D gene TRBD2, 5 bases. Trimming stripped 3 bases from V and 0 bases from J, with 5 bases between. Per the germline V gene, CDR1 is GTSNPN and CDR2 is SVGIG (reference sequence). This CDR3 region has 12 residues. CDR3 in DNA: TGTGCCTGGAGCGGGGACCAAGAGACCCAGTACTTC. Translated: CAWSGDQETQYF.

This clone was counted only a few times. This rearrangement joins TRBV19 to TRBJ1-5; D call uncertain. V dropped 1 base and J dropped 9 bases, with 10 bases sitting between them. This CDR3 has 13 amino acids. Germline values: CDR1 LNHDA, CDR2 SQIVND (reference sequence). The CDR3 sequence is CASSIGDSWPQHF. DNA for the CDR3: TGTGCCAGTAGTATAGGTGACTCTTGGCCCCAGCATTTT.

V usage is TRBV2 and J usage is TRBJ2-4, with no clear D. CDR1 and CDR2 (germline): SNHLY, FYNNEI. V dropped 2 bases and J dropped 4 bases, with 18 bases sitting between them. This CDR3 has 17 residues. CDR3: CASSELSPRPNKNIQYF. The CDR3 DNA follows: TGTGCCAGCAGTGAACTATCCCCCCGCCCAAATAAAAACATTCAGTACTTC.

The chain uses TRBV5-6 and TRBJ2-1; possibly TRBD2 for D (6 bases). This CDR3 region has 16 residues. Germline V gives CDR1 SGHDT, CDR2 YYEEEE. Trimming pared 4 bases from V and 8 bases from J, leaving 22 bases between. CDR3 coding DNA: TGTGCCAGCAGCACCCCAGGACTACTACGGGTTTATGAGCAGTTCTTC. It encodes CASSTPGLLRVYEQFF.

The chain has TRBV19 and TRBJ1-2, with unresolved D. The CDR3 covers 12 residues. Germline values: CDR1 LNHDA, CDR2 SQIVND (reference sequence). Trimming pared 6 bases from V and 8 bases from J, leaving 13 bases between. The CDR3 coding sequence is TGTGCCAGTAGCAACGGACTGATGGGCTACACCTTC. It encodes CASSNGLMGYTF. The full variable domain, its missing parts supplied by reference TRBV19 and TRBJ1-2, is DGGITQSPKYLFRKEGQNVTLSCEQNLNHDAMYWYRQDPGQGLRLIYYSQIVNDFQKGDIAEGYSVSREKKESFPLTVTSAQKNPTAFYLCASSNGLMGYTFGSGTRLTVV.

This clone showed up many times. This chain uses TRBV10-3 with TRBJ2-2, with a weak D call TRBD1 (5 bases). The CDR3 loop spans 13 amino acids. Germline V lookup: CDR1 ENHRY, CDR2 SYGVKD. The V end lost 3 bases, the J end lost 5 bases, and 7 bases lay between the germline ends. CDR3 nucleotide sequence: TGTGCCATCAGTGACAGGGAAACCGGGGAGCTGTTTTTT. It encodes CAISDRETGELFF.

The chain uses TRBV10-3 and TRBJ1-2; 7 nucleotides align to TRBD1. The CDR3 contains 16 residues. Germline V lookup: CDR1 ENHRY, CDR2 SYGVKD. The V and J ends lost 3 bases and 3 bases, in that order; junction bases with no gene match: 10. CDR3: CAISDYNRDSDYGYTF. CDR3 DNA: TGTGCCATCAGTGATTATAACCGGGACAGCGACTATGGCTACACCTTC.

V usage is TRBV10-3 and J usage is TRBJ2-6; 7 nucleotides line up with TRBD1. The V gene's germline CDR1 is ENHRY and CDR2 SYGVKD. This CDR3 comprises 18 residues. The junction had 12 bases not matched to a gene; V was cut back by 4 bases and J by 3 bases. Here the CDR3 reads CAISGTGWTVLGANVLTF. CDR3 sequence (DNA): TGTGCCATCAGTGGGACAGGTTGGACAGTACTTGGGGCCAACGTCCTGACTTTC.

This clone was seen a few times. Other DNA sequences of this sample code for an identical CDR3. The CDR3 DNA is TGCAGCGTTGTTTCAGGGGATGGCTACACCTTC. It specifies CSVVSGDGYTF. This rearrangement joins TRBV29-1 to TRBJ1-2; possibly TRBD1 for D (6 bases). This CDR3 spans 11 amino acids. CDR1 is SQVTM, CDR2 ANQGSEA, per germline. Trimming pared 4 bases from V and 6 bases from J, leaving 9 bases between.